The rows below give T cell receptor beta chains drawn from one sample of a study of PD-L1 blockade in urothelial cancer. Here immunoSEQ multiplex PCR was the method, and the copy in TCRdb shows in-frame clones only, minus some. The table has roughly 100,000 clones, around four fifths seen once; the top ten hold under 10%. Sequencing used PBMCs, obtained around atezolizumab (anti-PD-L1) treatment. The receptors derive from a man between 65 and 85 years old with urothelial cancer. The CDR3 runs from the conserved cysteine through the conserved F or W. D genes are given only for firm matches. Rows give clone size only sometimes, using once, few, many, or a class for an expanded clone.

size | J | V | D | length | CDR3 | DNA
once | TRBJ2-5 | TRBV11-3 | TRBD2 | 18 | CASSLGSFGLAAQETQYF | TGTGCCAGCAGCTTAGGATCGTTCGGTCTAGCGGCCCAAGAGACCCAGTACTTC
- | TRBJ2-7 | TRBV28 | - | 15 | CASSWGKGVGDEQYF | TGTGCCAGCAGTTGGGGGAAGGGGGTCGGGGACGAGCAGTACTTC
- | TRBJ1-1 | TRBV5-5 | - | 14 | CASSLLPGNTEAFF | TGTGCCAGCAGCTTATTGCCAGGAAACACTGAAGCTTTCTTT
- | TRBJ2-1 | TRBV11-2 | - | 14 | CASSVSSGDNEQFF | TGTGCCAGCAGCGTTAGTAGCGGAGACAATGAGCAGTTCTTC
- | TRBJ1-2 | TRBV5-5 | TRBD1 | 14 | CASSPTGDNYGYTF | TGTGCCAGCAGCCCGACAGGGGACAACTATGGCTACACCTTC
- | TRBJ2-5 | TRBV10-2 | - | 13 | CASKETSQETQYF | TGCGCCAGCAAAGAGACTAGCCAAGAGACCCAGTACTTC
few | TRBJ2-7 | TRBV4-1 | TRBD2 | 15 | CASSQDPSGAYEQYF | TGCGCCAGCAGCCAAGATCCTAGCGGAGCTTACGAGCAGTACTTC
- | TRBJ2-1 | TRBV7-9 | - | 13 | CASSDKDFNEQFF | TGTGCCAGCAGCGATAAAGACTTCAATGAGCAGTTCTTC
- | TRBJ2-7 | TRBV11-2 | - | 13 | CASSLHRDYEQYF | TGTGCCAGCAGCTTACACAGGGACTACGAGCAGTACTTC
- | TRBJ1-1 | TRBV6-6 | - | 15 | CASSYGQGVGTEAFF | TGTGCCAGCAGTTACGGGCAGGGTGTGGGCACTGAAGCTTTCTTT
- | TRBJ2-7 | TRBV11-2 | TRBD2 | 13 | CASRAGSGYEQYF | TGTGCCAGTCGAGCGGGAAGCGGCTACGAGCAGTACTTC
- | TRBJ2-2 | TRBV5-1 | TRBD1 | 15 | CASSFGDRDTGELFF | TGCGCCAGCAGCTTCGGGGACAGAGACACCGGGGAGCTGTTTTTT
- | TRBJ2-1 | TRBV6-5 | TRBD2 | 15 | CASSSPTSGSNEQFF | TGTGCCAGCAGTTCCCCGACTAGCGGGAGCAATGAGCAGTTCTTC